This TCR beta chain was identified during a study of T cell responses to AZD1222 COVID-19 vaccine. General study findings and limits: Seropositivity was recorded at baseline in only 6 or 7 AZD1222 recipients.

The protocol was immunoSEQ multiplex PCR, while the TCRdb copy is restricted to in-frame clones and leaves out a portion. The sample has approximately 70,000 clones, over 75% seen once. To note about this clone: The antigen is unknown.

V was cut by 3 bases and J by 1 base, with 9 bases left in between. CDR3 length: 14 amino acids. Germline V lookup: CDR1 SGHAT, CDR2 FQNNGV. The chain combines TRBV11-2 with TRBJ1-2; D is ambiguous. The receptor was isolated from an adult in good health. The source was peripheral blood, collected on day 0 of AZD1222 vaccination. The CDR3 reads CASSLNRNNYGYTF. CDR3 sequence (DNA): TGTGCCAGCAGCTTGAACCGCAATAACTATGGCTACACCTTC.